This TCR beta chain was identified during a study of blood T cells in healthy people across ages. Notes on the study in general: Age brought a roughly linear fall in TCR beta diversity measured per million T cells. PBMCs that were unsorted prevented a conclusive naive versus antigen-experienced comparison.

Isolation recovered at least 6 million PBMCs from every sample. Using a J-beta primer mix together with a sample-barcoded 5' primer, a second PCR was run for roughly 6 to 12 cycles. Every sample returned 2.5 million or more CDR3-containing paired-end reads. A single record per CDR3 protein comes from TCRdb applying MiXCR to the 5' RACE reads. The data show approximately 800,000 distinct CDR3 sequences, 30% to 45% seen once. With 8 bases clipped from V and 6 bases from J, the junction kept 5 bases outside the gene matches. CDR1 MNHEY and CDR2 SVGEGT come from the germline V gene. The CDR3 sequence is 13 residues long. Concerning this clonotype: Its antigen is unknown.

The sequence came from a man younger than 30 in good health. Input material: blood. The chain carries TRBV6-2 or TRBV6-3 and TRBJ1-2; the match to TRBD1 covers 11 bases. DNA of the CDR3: TGTGCCAGCGGTTTGGGACAGGGGGATGGCTACACCTTC. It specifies CASGLGQGDGYTF.